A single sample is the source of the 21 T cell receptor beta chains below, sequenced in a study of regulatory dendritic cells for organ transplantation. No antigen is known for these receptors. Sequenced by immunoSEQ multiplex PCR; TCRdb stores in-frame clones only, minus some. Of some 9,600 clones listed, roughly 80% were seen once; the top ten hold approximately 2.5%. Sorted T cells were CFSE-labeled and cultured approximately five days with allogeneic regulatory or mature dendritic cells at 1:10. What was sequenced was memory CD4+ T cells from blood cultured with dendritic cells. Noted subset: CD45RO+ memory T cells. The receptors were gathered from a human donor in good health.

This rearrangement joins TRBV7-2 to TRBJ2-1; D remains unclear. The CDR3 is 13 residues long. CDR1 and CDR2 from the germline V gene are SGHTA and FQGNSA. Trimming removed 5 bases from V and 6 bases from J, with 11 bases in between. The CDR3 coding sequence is TGTGCCAGCAGCCCCCAGACTGTCAATGAGCAGTTCTTC. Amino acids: CASSPQTVNEQFF.

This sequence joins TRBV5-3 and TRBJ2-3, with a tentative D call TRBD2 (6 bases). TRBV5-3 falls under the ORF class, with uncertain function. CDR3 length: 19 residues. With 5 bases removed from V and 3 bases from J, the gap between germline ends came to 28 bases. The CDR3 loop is CARRRTSETSWAPTDTQYF. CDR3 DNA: TGTGCCAGAAGACGTACCTCCGAGACTAGTTGGGCCCCGACAGATACGCAGTATTTT.

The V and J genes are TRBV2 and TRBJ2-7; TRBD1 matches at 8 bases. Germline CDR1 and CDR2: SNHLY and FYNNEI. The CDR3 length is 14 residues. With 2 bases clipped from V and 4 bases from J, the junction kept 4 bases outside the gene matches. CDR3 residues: CASSEQGAKYEQYF. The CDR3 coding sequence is TGTGCCAGCAGTGAACAGGGGGCCAAGTACGAGCAGTACTTC.

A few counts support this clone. CDR3 bases: TGCGCCAGCAGCTTGGGAGATCTCCCTGGGCAGCCCCAGCATTTT. Its translation: CASSLGDLPGQPQHF. J is TRBJ1-5 and V is TRBV5-1, with D hard to call. The V gene lost 0 bases and the J gene lost 7 bases, with 14 bases spanning the gap. Per germline, CDR1 SGHRS and CDR2 YFSETQ. This CDR3 has 15 amino acids.

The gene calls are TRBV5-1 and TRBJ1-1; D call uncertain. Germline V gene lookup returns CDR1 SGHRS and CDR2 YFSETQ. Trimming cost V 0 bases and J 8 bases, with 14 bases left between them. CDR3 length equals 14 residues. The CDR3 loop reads CASSLGSMASEAFF. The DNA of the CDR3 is TGCGCCAGCAGCTTGGGTTCAATGGCTTCCGAAGCTTTCTTT.

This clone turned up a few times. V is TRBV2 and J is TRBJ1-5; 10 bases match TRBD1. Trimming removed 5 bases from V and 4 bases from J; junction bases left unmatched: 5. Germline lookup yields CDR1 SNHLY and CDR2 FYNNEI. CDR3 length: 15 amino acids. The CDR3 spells CASSISGQGNQPQHF. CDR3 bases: TGTGCCAGCAGTATTTCGGGACAGGGGAATCAGCCCCAGCATTTT.

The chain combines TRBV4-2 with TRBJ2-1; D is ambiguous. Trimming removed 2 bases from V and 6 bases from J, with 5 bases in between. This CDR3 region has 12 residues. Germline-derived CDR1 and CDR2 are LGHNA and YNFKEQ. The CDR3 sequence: CASSQLVNEQFF. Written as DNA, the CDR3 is TGTGCCAGCAGCCAACTAGTCAATGAGCAGTTCTTC.

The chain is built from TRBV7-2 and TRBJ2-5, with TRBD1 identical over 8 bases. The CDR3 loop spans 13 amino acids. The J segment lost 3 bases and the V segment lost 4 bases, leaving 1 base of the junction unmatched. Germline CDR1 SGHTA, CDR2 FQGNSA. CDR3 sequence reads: CASSSGQEETQYF. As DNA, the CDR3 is TGTGCCAGCAGCTCGGGACAGGAAGAGACCCAGTACTTC.

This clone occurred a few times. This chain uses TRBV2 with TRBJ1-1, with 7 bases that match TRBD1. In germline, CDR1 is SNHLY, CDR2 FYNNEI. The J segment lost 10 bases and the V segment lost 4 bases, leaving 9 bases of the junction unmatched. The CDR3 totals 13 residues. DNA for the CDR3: TGTGCCAGCAGTGTCGATTCCAGGGGGATAGCTTTCTTT. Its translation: CASSVDSRGIAFF.

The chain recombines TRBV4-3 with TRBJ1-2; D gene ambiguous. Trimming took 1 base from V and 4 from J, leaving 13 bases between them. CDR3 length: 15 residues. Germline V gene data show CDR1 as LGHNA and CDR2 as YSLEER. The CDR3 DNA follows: TGCGCCAGCAGCCAAGTAGGGCAGTCAATCTATGGCTACACCTTC. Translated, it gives CASSQVGQSIYGYTF.

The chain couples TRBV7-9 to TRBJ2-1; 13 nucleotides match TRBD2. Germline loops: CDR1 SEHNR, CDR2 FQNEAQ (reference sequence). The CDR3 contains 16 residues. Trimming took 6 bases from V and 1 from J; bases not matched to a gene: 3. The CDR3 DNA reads TGTGCCAGCAGTCGACTAGCGGGGGGTTCCTACAATGAGCAGTTCTTC. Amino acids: CASSRLAGGSYNEQFF. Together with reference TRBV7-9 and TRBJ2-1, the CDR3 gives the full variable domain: DTGVSQNPRHKITKRGQNVTFRCDPISEHNRLYWYRQTLGQGPEFLTYFQNEAQLEKSRLLSDRFSAERPKGSFSTLEIQRTEQGDSAMYLCASSRLAGGSYNEQFFGPGTRLTVL.

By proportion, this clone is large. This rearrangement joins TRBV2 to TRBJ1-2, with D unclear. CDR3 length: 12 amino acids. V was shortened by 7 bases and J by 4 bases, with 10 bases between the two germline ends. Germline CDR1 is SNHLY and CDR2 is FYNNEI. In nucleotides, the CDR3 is TGTGCCAGCACCAGTGCTTTCTATGGCTACACCTTC. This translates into CASTSAFYGYTF.

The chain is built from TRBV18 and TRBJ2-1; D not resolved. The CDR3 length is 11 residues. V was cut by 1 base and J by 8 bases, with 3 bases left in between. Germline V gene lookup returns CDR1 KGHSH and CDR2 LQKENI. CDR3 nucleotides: TGTGCCAGCTCACCACGAGATGAGCAGTTCTTC. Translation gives CASSPRDEQFF.

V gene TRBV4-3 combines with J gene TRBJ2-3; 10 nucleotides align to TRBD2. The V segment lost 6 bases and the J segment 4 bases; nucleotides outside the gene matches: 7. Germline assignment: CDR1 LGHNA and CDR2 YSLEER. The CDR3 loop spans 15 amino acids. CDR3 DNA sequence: TGCGCCAGCAGACACATAGCGGGGGGCCCAGATACGCAGTATTTT. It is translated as CASRHIAGGPDTQYF.

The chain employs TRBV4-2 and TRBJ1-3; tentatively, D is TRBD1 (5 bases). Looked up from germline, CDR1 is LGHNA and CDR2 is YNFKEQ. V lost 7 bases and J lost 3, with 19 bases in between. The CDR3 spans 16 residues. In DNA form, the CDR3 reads TGTGCCAGCAAACGGGACCGAAACTGGGGTGGAAACACCATATATTTT. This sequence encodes CASKRDRNWGGNTIYF.

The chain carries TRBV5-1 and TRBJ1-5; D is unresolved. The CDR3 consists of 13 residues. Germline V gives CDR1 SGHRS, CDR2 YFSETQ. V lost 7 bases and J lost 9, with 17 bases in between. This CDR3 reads CASSTGQGGPQHF. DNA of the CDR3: TGCGCCAGCTCCACTGGCCAAGGTGGGCCCCAGCATTTT.

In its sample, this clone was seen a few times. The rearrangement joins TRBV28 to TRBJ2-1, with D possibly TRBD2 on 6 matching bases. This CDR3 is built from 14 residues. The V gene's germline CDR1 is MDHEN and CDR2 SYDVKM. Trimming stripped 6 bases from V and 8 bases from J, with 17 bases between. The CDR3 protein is CASRPREGRYEQFF. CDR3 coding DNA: TGTGCCAGCAGGCCCAGGGAAGGGAGGTATGAGCAGTTCTTC.

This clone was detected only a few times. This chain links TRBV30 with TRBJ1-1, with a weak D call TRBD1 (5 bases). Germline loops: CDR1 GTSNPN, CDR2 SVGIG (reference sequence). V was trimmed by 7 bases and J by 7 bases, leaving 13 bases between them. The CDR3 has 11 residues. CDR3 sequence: CASTGEGEAFF. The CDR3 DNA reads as TGTGCCTCTACGGGGGAGGGTGAAGCTTTCTTT.

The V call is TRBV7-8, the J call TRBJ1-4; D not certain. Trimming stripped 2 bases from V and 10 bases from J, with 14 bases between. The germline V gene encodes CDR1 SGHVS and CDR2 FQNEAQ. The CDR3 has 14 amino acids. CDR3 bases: TGTGCCAGCAGCTTATCCGCTCAGGAGGGAAAACTGTTTTTT. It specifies CASSLSAQEGKLFF.

DNA of the CDR3: TGTGCCAGCAGTAGCTCCACGACCTACGAGCAGTACTTC. Its translation: CASSSSTTYEQYF. V is TRBV28 and J is TRBJ2-7; D gene unclear. The CDR3 is 13 residues long. V lost 5 bases and J lost 2, with 10 bases in between. Looked up from germline, CDR1 is MDHEN and CDR2 is SYDVKM.

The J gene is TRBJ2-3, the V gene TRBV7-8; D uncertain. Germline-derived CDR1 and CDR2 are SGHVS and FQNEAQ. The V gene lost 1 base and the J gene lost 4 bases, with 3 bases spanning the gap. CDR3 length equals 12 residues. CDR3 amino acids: CASSLGADTQYF. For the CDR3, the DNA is TGTGCCAGCAGCTTAGGCGCAGATACGCAGTATTTT.